This record covers a single TCR beta chain. Its antigen is currently unknown. Generated by immunoSEQ multiplex PCR, the TCRdb table keeps only in-frame clones and is missing some. The data show 75,000 to 100,000 clones, with roughly four fifths seen just once and about 6% held by the top ten. This entry belongs to a study of OX40 agonist ivuxolimab in advanced cancers. Study context: Earlier treatment with anti-PD-1, anti-PD-L1 or anti-CTLA-4 was permitted, and 35% to 45% had received some.

Blood got drawn at baseline, again on cycle 4 day 1, and then on cycle 7 day 1. Study-level findings and limits: Compared with CD4+, CD8+ T cells on average had more expanded clones. At doses 0.1 to 3.0 mg/kg, CD4+ and CD8+ clones expanded.

The receptor was isolated from an adult with an advanced solid tumor such as melanoma, head and neck, liver or kidney cancer. The specimen comprised CD4+ or CD8+ T cells sorted from blood, sampled in a trial of the OX40 agonist ivuxolimab.

CDR3 region: CASSQEGQTYEQYF. Here the CDR3 DNA reads TGCGCCAGCAGCCAAGAAGGGCAGACCTACGAGCAGTACTTC. The rearrangement joins TRBV4-3 to TRBJ2-7; no definite D call. Germline CDR1 reads LGHNA; CDR2 reads YSLEER. V was trimmed by 0 bases and J by 2 bases, leaving 8 bases between them. CDR3 length equals 14 residues.